The 7 T cell receptor beta chains presented below share a single source sample, sequenced in a study of blood T cells in healthy people across ages. Sample-barcoded 5' priming and a J-beta primer mix drove a second PCR of 7 to 11 cycles. MiXCR, applied by TCRdb to the 5' RACE reads, yields one record per CDR3 protein. The table lists about 970,000 distinct CDR3 sequences, roughly 51% of them singletons. The sequenced sample consisted of blood. The origin of the receptors is a woman aged 55 to 70 in good health.

This clonotype was found a few times. The rearrangement links TRBV20-1 to TRBJ2-3; 7 positions match TRBD1. This CDR3 has 17 residues. J lost 3 bases, V lost 0 bases, and 12 bases had no gene match. Germline V gives CDR1 DFQATT, CDR2 SNEGSKA (reference sequence). This CDR3 reads CSARDPRTGQATDTQYF. CDR3 nucleotides: TGCAGTGCTAGAGATCCCCGGACAGGCCAGGCAACAGATACGCAGTATTTT.

The J gene is TRBJ2-1, the V gene TRBV9, with D possibly TRBD2 on 5 matching bases. V dropped 7 bases and J dropped 0 bases, with 17 bases sitting between them. The V gene's germline CDR1 is SGDLS and CDR2 YYNGEE. This CDR3 region has 16 residues. The CDR3 loop is CASRPAGHISYNEQFF. The CDR3 nucleotides read TGTGCCAGCCGCCCGGCGGGCCATATCTCCTACAATGAGCAGTTCTTC.

Only a few counts were recorded for this clonotype. V gene TRBV3-1 combines with J gene TRBJ1-1, with D perhaps matching TRBD1 (5 bases). V was clipped by 5 bases and J by 1 base, with 11 bases between them. Germline V gives CDR1 LGHDT, CDR2 YNNKEL (reference sequence). This CDR3 has 14 amino acids. The CDR3 loop is CASSSSDRNTEAFF. The CDR3 nucleotides read TGTGCCAGCAGCTCCTCCGACAGGAACACTGAAGCTTTCTTT.

The J gene is TRBJ2-3, the V gene TRBV20-1; 7 positions agree with TRBD2. The CDR3 runs to 16 residues. Germline V CDR1 and CDR2: DFQATT, SNEGSKA (reference sequence). Germline trimming cut 5 bases from V and 8 bases from J; bases unmatched to any gene: 19. CDR3 sequence reads: CSAPMRLAEALGTQYF. The CDR3 coding sequence is TGCAGTGCTCCCATGAGGCTAGCGGAAGCCTTAGGTACGCAGTATTTT.

This clonotype was recorded only once. The chain has TRBV2 and TRBJ2-2; 7 bases align to TRBD1. Germline-derived CDR1 and CDR2 are SNHLY and FYNNEI. The CDR3 loop spans 15 amino acids. J lost 2 bases, V lost 4 bases, and 4 bases had no gene match. The CDR3 bases are TGTGCCAGCAGTGGCCAGGGGGTTAACACCGGGGAGCTGTTTTTT. Translating it yields CASSGQGVNTGELFF.

This clonotype has only a few counts. The gene calls are TRBV28 and TRBJ2-3, with TRBD2 matching over 9 bases. CDR1 is MDHEN, CDR2 SYDVKM, per germline. The CDR3 runs to 15 residues. V trimming: 4 bases; J trimming: 6 bases; junction bases outside the gene matches: 8. The CDR3 protein is CASSSVAGVWDTQYF. CDR3 nucleotide sequence: TGTGCCAGCAGTTCCGTAGCGGGAGTTTGGGATACGCAGTATTTT. Filled out from reference TRBV28 and TRBJ2-3, the complete variable domain reads DVKVTQSSRYLVKRTGEKVFLECVQDMDHENMFWYRQDPGLGLRLIYFSYDVKMKEKGDIPEGYSVSREKKERFSLILESASTNQTSMYLCASSSVAGVWDTQYFGPGTRLTVL.

CDR3 DNA sequence: TGTGCCAGCAGCGTAGCGTCGGGTCTAGCGGGAGAAGAGCAGTACTTC. As protein: CASSVASGLAGEEQYF. The genes are TRBV9 and TRBJ2-7, with 10 bases fitting TRBD2. Trimming cost V 0 bases and J 7 bases; bases outside gene matches: 10. Germline V gene data show CDR1 as SGDLS and CDR2 as YYNGEE. This CDR3 is built from 16 residues.